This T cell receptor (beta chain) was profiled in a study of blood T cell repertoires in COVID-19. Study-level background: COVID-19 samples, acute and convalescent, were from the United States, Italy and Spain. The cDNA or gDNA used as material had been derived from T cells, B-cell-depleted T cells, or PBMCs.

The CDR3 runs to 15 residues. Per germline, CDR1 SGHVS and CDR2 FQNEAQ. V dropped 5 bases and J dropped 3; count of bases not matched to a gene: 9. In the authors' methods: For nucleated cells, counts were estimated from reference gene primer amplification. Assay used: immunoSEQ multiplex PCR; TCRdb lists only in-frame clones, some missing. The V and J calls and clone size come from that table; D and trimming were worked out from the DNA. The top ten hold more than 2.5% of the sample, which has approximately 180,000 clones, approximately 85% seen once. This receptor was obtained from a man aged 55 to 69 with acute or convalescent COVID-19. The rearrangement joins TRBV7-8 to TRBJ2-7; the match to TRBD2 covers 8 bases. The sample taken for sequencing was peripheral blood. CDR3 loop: CASSPSGQGGYEQYF. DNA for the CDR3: TGTGCCAGCAGCCCTAGCGGGCAGGGTGGCTACGAGCAGTACTTC.